This TCR beta chain was sequenced during a study of T cell repertoires in cytomegalovirus infection. Study-level information: Indications of both CMV infection and matching HLA type were provided by public TCR beta signatures. Overall study results and limits: The ex vivo response was dominated by HLA-C-restricted CMV-specific TCR beta clonotypes.

TCRdb analysed the reads with MiXCR anew, one entry per CDR3 protein. The table has 510,000 or so distinct CDR3 sequences, 26% seen once. The CDR3 contains 14 residues. Trimming removed 8 bases from V and 6 bases from J; junction bases left unmatched: 9. Looked up from germline, CDR1 is SGHAT and CDR2 is FQNNGV. This clonotype was seen more than once but under ten times. Its antigen is as yet unknown. The chain combines TRBV11-2 with TRBJ2-1, with 8 bases matching TRBD2. The specimen was PBMCs. The sequence came from a human donor in good health (CMV status not recorded). Some clones in this sample may be carry-over from other donors' samples. CDR3 region: CASGRGGGGNEQFF. In nucleotides, the CDR3 is TGTGCCAGCGGCCGGGGGGGGGGGGGCAATGAGCAGTTCTTC.